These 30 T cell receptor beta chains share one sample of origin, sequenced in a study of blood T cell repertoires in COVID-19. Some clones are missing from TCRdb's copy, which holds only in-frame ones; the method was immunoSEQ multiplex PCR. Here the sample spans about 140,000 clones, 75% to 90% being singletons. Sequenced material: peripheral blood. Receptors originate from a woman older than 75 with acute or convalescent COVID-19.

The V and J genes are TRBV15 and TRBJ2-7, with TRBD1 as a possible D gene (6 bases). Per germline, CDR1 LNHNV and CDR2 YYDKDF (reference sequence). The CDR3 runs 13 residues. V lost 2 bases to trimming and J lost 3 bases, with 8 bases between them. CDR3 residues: CATSRNRDYEQYF. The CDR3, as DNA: TGTGCCACCAGCAGAAACAGGGACTACGAGCAGTACTTC.

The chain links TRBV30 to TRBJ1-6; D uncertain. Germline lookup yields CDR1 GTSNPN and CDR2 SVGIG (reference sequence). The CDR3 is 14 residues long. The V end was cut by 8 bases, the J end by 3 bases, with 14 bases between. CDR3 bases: TGTGCCCTTAGTACCGGGATCTATAATTCACCCCTCCACTTT. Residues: CALSTGIYNSPLHF.

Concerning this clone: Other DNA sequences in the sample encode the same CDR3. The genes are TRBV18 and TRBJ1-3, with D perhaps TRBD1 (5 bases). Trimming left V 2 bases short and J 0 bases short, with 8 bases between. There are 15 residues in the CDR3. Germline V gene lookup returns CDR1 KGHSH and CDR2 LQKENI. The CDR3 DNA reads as TGTGCCAGCTCACCAACAGGCATCTCTGGAAACACCATATATTTT. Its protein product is CASSPTGISGNTIYF.

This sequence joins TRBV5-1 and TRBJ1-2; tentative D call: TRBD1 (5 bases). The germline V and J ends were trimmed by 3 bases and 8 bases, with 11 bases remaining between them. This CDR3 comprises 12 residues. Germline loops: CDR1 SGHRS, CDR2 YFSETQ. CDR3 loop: CASSSTGDGYTF. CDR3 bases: TGCGCCAGCAGCTCCACAGGAGACGGCTACACCTTC.

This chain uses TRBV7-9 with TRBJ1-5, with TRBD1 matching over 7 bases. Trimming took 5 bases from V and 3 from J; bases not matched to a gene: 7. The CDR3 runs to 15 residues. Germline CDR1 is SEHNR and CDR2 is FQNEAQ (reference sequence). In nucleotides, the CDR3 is TGTGCCAGCAGCAGCGACAGGGCCCCCAATCAGCCCCAGCATTTT. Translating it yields CASSSDRAPNQPQHF.

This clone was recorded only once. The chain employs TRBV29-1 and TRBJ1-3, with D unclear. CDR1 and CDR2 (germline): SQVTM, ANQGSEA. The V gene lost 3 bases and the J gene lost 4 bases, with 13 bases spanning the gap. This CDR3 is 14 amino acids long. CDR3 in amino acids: CSVDEGERGNTIYF. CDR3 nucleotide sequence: TGCAGCGTTGACGAGGGCGAAAGAGGAAACACCATATATTTT.

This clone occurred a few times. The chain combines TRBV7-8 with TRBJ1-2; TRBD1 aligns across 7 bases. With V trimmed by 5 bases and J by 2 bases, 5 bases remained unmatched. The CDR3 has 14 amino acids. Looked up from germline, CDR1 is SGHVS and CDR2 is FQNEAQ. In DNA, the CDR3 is TGTGCCAGCAGCCCGGGACAGACAAACTATGGCTACACCTTC. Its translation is CASSPGQTNYGYTF.

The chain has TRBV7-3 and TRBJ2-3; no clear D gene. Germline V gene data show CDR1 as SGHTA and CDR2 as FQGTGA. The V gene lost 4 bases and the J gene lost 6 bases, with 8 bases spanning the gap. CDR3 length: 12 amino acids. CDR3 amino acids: CASSYFEDTQYF. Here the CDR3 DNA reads TGTGCCAGCAGCTATTTTGAGGATACGCAGTATTTT.

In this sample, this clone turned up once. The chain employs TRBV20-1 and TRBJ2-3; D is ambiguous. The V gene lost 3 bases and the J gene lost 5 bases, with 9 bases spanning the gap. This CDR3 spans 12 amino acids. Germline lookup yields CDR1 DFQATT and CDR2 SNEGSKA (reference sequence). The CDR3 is CSASSSGDTQYF. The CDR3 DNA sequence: TGCAGTGCTAGTTCTAGTGGAGATACGCAGTATTTT.

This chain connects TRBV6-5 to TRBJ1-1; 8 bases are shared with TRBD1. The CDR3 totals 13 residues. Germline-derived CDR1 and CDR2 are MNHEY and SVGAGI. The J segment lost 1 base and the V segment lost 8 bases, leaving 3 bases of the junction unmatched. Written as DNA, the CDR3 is TGTGCCAGCGCCGGGACAGGGAACACTGAAGCTTTCTTT. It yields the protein CASAGTGNTEAFF.

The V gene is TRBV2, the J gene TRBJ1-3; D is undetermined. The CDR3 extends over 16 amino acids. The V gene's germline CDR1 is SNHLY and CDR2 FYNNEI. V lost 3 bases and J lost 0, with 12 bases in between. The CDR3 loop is CASSESSTLSGNTIYF. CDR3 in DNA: TGTGCCAGCAGTGAGAGTTCTACGCTCTCTGGAAACACCATATATTTT.

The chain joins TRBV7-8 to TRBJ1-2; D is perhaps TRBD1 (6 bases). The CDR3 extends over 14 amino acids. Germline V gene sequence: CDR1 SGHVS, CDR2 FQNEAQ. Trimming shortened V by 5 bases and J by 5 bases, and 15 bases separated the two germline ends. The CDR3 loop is CASSQRERGYGYTF. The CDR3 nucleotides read TGTGCCAGCAGCCAGAGGGAGAGGGGGTATGGCTACACCTTC.

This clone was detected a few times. In DNA, the CDR3 is TGTGCCAGCAGCCAAGAAGCGGGACTCGGTAATTCACCCCTCCACTTT. Its protein product is CASSQEAGLGNSPLHF. This chain links TRBV4-2 with TRBJ1-6; TRBD1 is a possible D gene (5 bases). V lost 0 bases to trimming and J lost 6 bases, with 12 bases between them. The germline CDR1 and CDR2 sequences are LGHNA and YNFKEQ. CDR3 size: 16 residues.

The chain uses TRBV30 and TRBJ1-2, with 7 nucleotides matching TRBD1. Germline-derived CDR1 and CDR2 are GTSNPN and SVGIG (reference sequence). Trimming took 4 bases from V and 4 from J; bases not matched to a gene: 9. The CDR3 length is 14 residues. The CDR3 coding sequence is TGTGCCTGGAATATCGTACAGGGGCCCTATGGCTACACCTTC. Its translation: CAWNIVQGPYGYTF.

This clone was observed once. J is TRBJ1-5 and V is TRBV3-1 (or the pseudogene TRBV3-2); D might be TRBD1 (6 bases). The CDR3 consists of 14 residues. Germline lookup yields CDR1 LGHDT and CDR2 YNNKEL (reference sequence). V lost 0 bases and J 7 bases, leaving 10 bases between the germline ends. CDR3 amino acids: CASSQEGARQPQHF. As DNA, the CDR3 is TGTGCCAGCAGCCAAGAGGGGGCCAGACAGCCCCAGCATTTT.

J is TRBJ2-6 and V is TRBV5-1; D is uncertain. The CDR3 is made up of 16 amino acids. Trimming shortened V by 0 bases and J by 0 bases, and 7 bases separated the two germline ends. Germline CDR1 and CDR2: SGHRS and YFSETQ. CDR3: CASSLGVVSGANVLTF. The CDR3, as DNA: TGCGCCAGCAGCTTGGGAGTGGTCTCTGGGGCCAACGTCCTGACTTTC.

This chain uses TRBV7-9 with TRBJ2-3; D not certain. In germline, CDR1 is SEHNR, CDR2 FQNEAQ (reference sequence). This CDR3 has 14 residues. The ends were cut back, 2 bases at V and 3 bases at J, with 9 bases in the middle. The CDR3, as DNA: TGTGCCAGCAGCTTAACTCACGCGACAGATACGCAGTATTTT. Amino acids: CASSLTHATDTQYF.

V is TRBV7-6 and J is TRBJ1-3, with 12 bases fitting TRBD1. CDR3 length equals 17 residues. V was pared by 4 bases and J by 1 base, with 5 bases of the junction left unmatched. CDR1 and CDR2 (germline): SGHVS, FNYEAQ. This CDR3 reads CASSSGTGGASGNTIYF. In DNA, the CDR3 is TGTGCCAGCAGCTCCGGGACAGGGGGCGCGTCTGGAAACACCATATATTTT.

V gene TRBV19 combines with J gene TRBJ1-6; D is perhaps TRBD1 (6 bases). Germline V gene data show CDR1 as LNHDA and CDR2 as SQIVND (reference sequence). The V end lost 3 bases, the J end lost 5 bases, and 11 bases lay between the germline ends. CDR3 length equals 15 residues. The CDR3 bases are TGTGCCAGTAGTATCTCAGGACAGAATAATTCACCCCTCCACTTT. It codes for CASSISGQNNSPLHF. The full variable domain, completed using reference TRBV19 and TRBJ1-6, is DGGITQSPKYLFRKEGQNVTLSCEQNLNHDAMYWYRQDPGQGLRLIYYSQIVNDFQKGDIAEGYSVSREKKESFPLTVTSAQKNPTAFYLCASSISGQNNSPLHFGNGTRLTVT.

CDR3 loop: CASDHRGFANSPLHF. DNA of the CDR3: TGTGCCAGCGATCACAGGGGTTTCGCTAATTCACCCCTCCACTTT. This rearrangement joins TRBV2 to TRBJ1-6; 7 bases align to TRBD1. Germline loops: CDR1 SNHLY, CDR2 FYNNEI. Trimming took 8 bases from V and 6 from J; bases not matched to a gene: 10. The CDR3 consists of 15 residues.

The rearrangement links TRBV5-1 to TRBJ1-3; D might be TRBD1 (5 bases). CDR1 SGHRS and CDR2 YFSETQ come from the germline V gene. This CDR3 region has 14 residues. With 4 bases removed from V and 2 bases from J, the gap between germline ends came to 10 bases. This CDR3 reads CASSVGTAGNTIYF. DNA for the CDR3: TGCGCCAGCAGCGTCGGGACTGCTGGAAACACCATATATTTT. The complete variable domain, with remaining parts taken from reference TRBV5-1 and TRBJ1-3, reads KAGVTQTPRYLIKTRGQQVTLSCSPISGHRSVSWYQQTPGQGLQFLFEYFSETQRNKGNFPGRFSGRQFSNSRSEMNVSTLELGDSALYLCASSVGTAGNTIYFGEGSWLTVV.

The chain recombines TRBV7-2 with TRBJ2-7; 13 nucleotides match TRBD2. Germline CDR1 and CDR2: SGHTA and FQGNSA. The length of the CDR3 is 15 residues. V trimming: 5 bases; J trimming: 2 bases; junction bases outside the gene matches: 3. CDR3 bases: TGTGCCAGCAGCCGGGGACTAGCGGGGACCTACGAGCAGTACTTC. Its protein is CASSRGLAGTYEQYF.

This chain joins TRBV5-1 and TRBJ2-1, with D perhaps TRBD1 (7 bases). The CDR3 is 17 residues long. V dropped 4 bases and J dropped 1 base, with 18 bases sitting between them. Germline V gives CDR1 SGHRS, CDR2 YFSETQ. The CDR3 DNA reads TGCGCCAGCAGCCAACAACCAGGGGGGCCTTCCTACAATGAGCAGTTCTTC. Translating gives CASSQQPGGPSYNEQFF.

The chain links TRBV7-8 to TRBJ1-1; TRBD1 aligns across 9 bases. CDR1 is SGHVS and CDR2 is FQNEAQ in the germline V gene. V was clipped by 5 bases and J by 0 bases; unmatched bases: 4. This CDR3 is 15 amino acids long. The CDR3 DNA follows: TGTGCCAGCAGCGTACAGGGGGCGTTGAACACTGAAGCTTTCTTT. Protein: CASSVQGALNTEAFF.

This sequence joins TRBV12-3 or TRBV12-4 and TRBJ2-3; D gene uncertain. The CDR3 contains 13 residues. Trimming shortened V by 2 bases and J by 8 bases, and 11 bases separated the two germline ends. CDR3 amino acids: CASSLQVSVTQYF. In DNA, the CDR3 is TGTGCCAGCAGTTTACAGGTTTCAGTTACGCAGTATTTT.

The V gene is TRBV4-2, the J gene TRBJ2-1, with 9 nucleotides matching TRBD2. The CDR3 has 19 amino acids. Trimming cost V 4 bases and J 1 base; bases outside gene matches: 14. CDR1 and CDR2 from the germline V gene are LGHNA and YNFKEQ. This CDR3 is CASSLPSGSGGRSYNEQFF. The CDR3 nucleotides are TGTGCCAGCAGCCTCCCCTCGGGTAGCGGGGGCCGATCCTACAATGAGCAGTTCTTC.

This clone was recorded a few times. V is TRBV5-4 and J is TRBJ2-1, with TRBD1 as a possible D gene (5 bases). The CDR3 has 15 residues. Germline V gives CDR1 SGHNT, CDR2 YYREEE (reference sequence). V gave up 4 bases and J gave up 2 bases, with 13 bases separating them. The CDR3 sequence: CASSKGAFTYNEQFF. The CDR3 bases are TGTGCCAGCAGCAAAGGGGCGTTTACCTACAATGAGCAGTTCTTC.

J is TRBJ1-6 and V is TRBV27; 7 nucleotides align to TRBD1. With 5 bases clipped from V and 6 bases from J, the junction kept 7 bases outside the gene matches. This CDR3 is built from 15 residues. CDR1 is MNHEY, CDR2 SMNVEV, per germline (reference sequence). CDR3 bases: TGTGCCAGCAGTACGCGGGACAGTGGTAATTCACCCCTCCACTTT. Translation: CASSTRDSGNSPLHF.

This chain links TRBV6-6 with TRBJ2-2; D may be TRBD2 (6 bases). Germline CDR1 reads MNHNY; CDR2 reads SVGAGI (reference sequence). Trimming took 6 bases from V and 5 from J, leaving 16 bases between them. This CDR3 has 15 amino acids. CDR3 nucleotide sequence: TGTGCCAGCAGCCTCGGGACTCCTCGGACCGGGGAGCTGTTTTTT. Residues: CASSLGTPRTGELFF.

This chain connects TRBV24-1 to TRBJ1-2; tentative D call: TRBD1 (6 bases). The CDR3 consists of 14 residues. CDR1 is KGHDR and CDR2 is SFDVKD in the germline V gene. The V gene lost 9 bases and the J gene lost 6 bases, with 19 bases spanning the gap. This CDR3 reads CATPSRGKVNGYTF. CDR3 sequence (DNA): TGTGCCACCCCCAGCAGGGGCAAAGTCAATGGCTACACCTTC.